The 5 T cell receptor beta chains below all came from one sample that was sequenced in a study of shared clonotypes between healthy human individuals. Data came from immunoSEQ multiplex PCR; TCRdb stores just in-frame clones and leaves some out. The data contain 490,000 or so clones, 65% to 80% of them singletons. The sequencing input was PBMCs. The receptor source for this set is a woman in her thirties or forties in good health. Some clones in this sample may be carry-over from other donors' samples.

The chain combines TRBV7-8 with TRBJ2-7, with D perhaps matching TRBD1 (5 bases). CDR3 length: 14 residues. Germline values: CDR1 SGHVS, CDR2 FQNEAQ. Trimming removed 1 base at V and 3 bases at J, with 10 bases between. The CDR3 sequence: CASSLGRVDYEQYF. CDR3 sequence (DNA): TGTGCCAGCAGCTTAGGCAGGGTGGACTACGAGCAGTACTTC.

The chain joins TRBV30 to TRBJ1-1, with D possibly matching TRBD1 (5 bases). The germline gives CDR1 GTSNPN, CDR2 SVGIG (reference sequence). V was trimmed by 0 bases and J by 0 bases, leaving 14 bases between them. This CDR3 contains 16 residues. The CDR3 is CAWSVGIGTMNTEAFF. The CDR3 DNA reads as TGTGCCTGGAGTGTTGGAATCGGGACCATGAACACTGAAGCTTTCTTT.

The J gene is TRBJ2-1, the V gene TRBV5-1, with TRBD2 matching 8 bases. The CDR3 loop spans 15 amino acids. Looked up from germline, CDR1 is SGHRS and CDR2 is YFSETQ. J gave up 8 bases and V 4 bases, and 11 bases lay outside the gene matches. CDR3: CASSTGTRLFDEQFF. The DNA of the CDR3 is TGCGCCAGCAGCACCGGGACTAGATTATTCGATGAGCAGTTCTTC.

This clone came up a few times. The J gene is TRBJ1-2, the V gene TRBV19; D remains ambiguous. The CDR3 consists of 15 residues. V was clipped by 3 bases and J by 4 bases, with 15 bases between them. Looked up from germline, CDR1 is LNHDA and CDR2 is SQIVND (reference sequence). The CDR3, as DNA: TGTGCCAGTAGTATCCCGCAAGGCGCGATCTATGGCTACACCTTC. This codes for CASSIPQGAIYGYTF.

Here the CDR3 DNA reads TGTGCCAGCAGCTTGTGGGGGGGACAGTCTACCTACGAGCAGTACTTC. It is translated as CASSLWGGQSTYEQYF. J is TRBJ2-7 and V is TRBV7-9; the D gene could be TRBD1 or TRBD2 (7 bases each). CDR3 size: 16 residues. Deletions cut 3 bases from V and 2 bases from J, with 17 bases between. Per germline, CDR1 SEHNR and CDR2 FQNEAQ (reference sequence). The variable domain in full, with the rest retrieved from reference TRBV7-9 and TRBJ2-7, is DTGVSQNPRHKITKRGQNVTFRCDPISEHNRLYWYRQTLGQGPEFLTYFQNEAQLEKSRLLSDRFSAERPKGSFSTLEIQRTEQGDSAMYLCASSLWGGQSTYEQYFGPGTRLTVT.